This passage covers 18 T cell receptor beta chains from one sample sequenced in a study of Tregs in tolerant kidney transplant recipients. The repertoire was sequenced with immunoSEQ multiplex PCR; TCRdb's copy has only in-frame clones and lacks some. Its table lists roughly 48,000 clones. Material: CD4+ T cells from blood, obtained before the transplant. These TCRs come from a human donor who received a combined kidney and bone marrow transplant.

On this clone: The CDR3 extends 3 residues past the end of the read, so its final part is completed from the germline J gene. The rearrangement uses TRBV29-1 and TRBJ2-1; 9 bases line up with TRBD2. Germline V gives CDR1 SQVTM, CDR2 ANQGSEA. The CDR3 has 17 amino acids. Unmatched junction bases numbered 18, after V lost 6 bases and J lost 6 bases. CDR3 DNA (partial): TGCAGCGTGGCTTACTCCCTGGGACTAGCAGGAGGCAATGAG. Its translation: CSVAYSLGLAGGNE. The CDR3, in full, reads CSVAYSLGLAGGNEQFF.

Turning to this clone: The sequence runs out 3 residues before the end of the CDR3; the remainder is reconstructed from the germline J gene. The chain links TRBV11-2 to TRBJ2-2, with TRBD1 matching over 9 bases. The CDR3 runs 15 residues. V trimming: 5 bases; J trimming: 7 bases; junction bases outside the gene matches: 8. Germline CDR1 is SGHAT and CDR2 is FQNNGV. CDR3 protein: CASSLGTGYFGELFF. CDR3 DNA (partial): TGTGCCAGCAGCCTGGGGACAGGGTATTTCGGGGAG.

This chain's CDR3 is CSSTDWNEQFF. The CDR3 bases that were read are TGCAGCTCCACGGACTGGAATGAG. The chain carries TRBV29-1 and TRBJ2-1, with D perhaps TRBD2 (5 bases). The read terminates 3 residues ahead of where the CDR3 ends, so the germline J gene completes it. V was trimmed by 8 bases and J by 7 bases, leaving 12 bases between them. Per germline, CDR1 SQVTM and CDR2 ANQGSEA. The CDR3 length is 11 residues.

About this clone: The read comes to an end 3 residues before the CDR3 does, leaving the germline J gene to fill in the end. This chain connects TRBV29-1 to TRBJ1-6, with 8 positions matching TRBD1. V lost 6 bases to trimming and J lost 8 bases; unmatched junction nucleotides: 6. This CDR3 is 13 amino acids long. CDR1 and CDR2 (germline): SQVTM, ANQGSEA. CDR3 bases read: TGCAGCGTGCAGGACAGGGAGGATTCACCC. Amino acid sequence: CSVQDREDSP. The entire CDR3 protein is CSVQDREDSPLHF.

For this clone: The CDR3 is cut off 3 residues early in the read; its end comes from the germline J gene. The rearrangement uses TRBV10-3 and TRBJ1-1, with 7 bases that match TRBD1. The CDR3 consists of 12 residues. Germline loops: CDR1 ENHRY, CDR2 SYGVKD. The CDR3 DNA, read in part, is TGTGCCACCGGGACAGAGGTTCTCGAA. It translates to CATGTEVLE. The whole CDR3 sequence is CATGTEVLEAFF.

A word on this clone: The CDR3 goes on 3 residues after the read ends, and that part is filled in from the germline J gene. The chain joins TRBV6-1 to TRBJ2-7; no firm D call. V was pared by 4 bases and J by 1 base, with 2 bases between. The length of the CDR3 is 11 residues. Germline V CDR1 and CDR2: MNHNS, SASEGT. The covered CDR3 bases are TGTGCCAGCAGTGCTTCCTACGAG. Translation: CASSASYE. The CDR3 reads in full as CASSASYEQYF.

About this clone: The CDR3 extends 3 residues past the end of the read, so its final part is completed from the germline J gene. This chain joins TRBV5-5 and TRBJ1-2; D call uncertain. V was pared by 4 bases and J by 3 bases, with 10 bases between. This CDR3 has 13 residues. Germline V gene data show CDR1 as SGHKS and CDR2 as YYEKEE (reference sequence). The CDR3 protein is CASSQNVDYGYTF. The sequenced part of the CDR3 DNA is TGTGCCAGCAGCCAGAATGTGGACTATGGC. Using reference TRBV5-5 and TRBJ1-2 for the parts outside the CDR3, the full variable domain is DAGVTQSPTHLIKTRGQQVTLRCSPISGHKSVSWYQQVLGQGPQFIFQYYEKEERGRGNFPDRFSARQFPNYSSELNVNALLLGDSALYLCASSQNVDYGYTFGSGTRLTVV.

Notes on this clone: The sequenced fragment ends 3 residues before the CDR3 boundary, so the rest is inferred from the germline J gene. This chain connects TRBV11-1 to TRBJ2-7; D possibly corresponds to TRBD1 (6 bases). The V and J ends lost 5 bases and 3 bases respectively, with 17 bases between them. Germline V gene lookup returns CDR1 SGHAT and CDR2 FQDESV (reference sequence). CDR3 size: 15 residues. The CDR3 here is CASSEQEQGYYEQYF. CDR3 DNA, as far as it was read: TGTGCCAGCAGCGAACAGGAACAGGGATACTACGAG.

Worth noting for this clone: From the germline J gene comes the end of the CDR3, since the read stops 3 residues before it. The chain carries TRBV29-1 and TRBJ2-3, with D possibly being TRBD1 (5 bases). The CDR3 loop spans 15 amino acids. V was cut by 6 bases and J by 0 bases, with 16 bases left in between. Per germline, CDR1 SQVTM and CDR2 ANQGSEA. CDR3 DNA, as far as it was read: TGCAGCGTCCCCACAGGATCCGCTAGCACAGATACG. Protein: CSVPTGSASTDT. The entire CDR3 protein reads CSVPTGSASTDTQYF.

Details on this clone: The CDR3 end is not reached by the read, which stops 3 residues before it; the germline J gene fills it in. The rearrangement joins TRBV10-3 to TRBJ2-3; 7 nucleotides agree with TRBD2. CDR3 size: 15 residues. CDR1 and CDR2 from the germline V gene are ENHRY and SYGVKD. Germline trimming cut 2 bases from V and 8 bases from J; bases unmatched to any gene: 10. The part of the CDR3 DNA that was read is TGTGCCATCAGTGAGCGGGAGGACGGAGCGGGTACG. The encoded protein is CAISEREDGAGT. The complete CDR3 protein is CAISEREDGAGTQYF.

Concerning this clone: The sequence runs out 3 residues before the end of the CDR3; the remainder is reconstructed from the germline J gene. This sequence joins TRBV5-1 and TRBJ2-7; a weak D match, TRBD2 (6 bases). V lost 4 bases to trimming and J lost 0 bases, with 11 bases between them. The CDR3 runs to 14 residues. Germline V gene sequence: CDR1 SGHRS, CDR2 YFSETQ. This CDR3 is CASSTQGGSYEQYF. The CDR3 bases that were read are TGCGCCAGCAGCACCCAGGGAGGCTCCTACGAG.

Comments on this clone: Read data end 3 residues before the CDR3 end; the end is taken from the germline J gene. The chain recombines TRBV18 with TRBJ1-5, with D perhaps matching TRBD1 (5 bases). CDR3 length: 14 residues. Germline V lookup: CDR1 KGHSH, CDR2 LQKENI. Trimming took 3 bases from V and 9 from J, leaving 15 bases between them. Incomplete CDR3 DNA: TGTGCCAGCTCACCTTTAGCACAGGTGACGCCC. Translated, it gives CASSPLAQVTP. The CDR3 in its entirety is CASSPLAQVTPQHF.

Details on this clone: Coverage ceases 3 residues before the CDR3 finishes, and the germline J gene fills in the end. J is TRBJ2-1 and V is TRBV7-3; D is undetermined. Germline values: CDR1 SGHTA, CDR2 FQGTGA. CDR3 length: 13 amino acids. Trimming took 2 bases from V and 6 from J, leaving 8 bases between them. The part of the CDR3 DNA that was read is TGTGCCAGCAGCTTACAAGGTTCCAATGAG. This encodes CASSLQGSNE. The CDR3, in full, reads CASSLQGSNEQFF.

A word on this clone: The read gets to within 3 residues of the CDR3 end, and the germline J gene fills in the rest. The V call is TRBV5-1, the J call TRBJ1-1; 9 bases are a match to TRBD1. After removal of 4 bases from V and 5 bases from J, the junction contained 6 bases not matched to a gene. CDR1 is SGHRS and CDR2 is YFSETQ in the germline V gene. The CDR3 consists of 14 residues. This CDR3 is CASSGQGIGTEAFF. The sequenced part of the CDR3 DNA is TGCGCCAGCAGCGGACAGGGGATAGGGACTGAA.

CDR3 in amino acids: CASSSAQGAFNEQFF. CDR3 DNA, as far as it was read: TGTGCCAGCAGTTCGGCTCAGGGGGCGTTCAATGAG. The rearrangement joins TRBV12-3 or TRBV12-4 to TRBJ2-1, with 8 bases lining up with TRBD1. The read gets to within 3 residues of the CDR3 end, and the germline J gene fills in the rest. The CDR3 totals 15 residues. Germline trimming cut 4 bases from V and 6 bases from J; bases unmatched to any gene: 8.

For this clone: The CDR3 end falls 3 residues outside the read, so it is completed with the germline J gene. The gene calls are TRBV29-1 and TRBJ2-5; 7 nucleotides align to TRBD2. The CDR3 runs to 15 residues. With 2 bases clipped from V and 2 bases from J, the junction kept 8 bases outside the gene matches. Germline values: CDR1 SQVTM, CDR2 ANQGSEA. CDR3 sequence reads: CSVELASGRQETQYF. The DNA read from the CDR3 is TGCAGCGTTGAACTAGCTAGCGGTAGACAAGAGACC.

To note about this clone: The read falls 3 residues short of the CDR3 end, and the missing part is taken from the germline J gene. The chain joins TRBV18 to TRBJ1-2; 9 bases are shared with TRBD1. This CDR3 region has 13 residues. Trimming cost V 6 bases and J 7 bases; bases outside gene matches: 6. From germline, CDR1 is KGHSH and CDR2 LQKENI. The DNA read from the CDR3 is TGTGCCAGCTCCCGGGACAGGGAACTTGGC. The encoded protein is CASSRDRELG. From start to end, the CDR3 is CASSRDRELGYTF.

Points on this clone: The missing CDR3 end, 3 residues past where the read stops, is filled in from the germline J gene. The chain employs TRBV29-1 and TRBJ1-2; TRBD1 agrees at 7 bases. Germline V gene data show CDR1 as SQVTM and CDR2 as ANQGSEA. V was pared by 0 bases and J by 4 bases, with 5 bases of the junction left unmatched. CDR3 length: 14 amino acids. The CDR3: CSVEDQGGAYGYTF. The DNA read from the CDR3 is TGCAGCGTTGAAGATCAGGGGGGTGCCTATGGC.